This TCR beta chain was sequenced for a study of blood T cell repertoires in COVID-19 (TCRdb year 2020). With regard to the full study: Samples covering the acute and convalescent phases of COVID-19 were provided by collaborators in the United States, Italy and Spain. Sample metadata almost always included a de-identified subject ID, COVID-19 status, age in years and sex. The repertoires were released in a freely available public database intended as a resource for research on the immune response to SARS-CoV-2. Where HLA class I and class II types were available, the types were taken from metadata supplied by the sample provider, not from assay-based typing. The samples were drawn from the first 160 participants of the ongoing ImmuneRACE study and from about 1,200 subjects provided by 6 global collaborators. Deeply sampled blood TCRbeta repertoires from subjects exposed to, actively infected with, or recovered from COVID-19 were included in the dataset. The prospective study material was composed of cDNA or gDNA derived from T cells, B-cell-depleted T cells, or PBMCs.

Results the study describes overall, beyond this receptor: The amount of clinical and demographic metadata varied by source and participant and was provided uncurated.

The CDR3 contains 15 residues, cysteine and phenylalanine counted. Only CDR3 DNA is held: 45 bases, read in frame from base 1. After removal of 7 bases from V and 7 bases from J, the junction retains 15 bases not matched to a gene. The germline V gene gives CDR1 as SGHAT and CDR2 as FQNNGV. In the prospective study, participants were roughly 18 to 100 years old, resided in 25 or so geographic areas of the United States, and were enrolled through a virtual design. In the prospective study, cohorts were assigned on the basis of participant-reported clinical history obtained from a screening survey and a study questionnaire. ImmuneRACE Cohort 3 recovered participants were defined by two consecutive negative NP/OP PCR tests, healthcare professional clearance, or symptom resolution. Mobile phlebotomists in the prospective study collected whole blood, serum and a nasopharyngeal or oropharyngeal swab from every participant. Over an approximately two-month period, participants in the prospective study had the option of providing additional blood draws and questionnaires. Before DNA extraction, blood samples from the prospective study were shipped at room temperature or frozen.

TCRbeta CDR3 regions were amplified from genomic DNA using the immunoSEQ Assay, a bias-controlled multiplex PCR. In the source study's methods: Within the assay, amplification of reference gene primers was used to estimate how many nucleated cells each sample contained. To quantify the absolute abundance of each unique TCRbeta CDR3 rearrangement, sequence reads were collapsed and filtered. For each sample, productive Simpson clonality was calculated as the square root of Simpson's diversity index across productive rearrangements. The clones in this table, taken by TCRdb from immuneACCESS, are in-frame only. Not every clone is retained; where verified, under half of the shortfall comes from an unresolved V gene, and the cause of the rest is unknown. From that table come the V and J calls and clone size; the DNA was used to work out D and trimming. The sample includes around 180,000 clones, with 84% observed a single time. The top ten constitute approximately 12% of the sample.

Comments on this clone: No antigen is known for it. Per-base qualities were not stored, and no clone one base away is much larger.

The clonotype was recovered from a man between 50 and 59 years old who had recovered from COVID-19. The sequencing input was PBMCs or T cells enriched from blood (not recorded which). The chain is encoded by TRBV11-2 joined to TRBJ1-2, with 7 junctional bases fitting TRBD1. The CDR3 protein sequence reads: CASNFRPRQGCGYTF. The nucleotides are TGTGCCAGCAACTTTCGACCCCGACAGGGCTGTGGCTACACCTTC.